Listed below are T cell receptor beta chains from one sample, sequenced in a study of T cell responses to AZD1222 COVID-19 vaccine. Here immunoSEQ multiplex PCR was the method, and the copy in TCRdb shows in-frame clones only, minus some. The sample records approximately 150,000 clones, about 91% being singletons. The sample here was peripheral blood, taken on day 0 of AZD1222 vaccination. All receptors derive from an adult in good health. CDR3s include the opening cysteine and the closing phenylalanine or tryptophan. D genes are given only for firm matches. Rows may omit the clone size; those that give it use once, few, many or a size class.

NA	TRBV6-5	TRBD1	TRBJ2-7	CASSLQGVLTYEQYF	TGTGCCAGCAGCCTACAGGGGGTACTCACCTACGAGCAGTACTTC
NA	TRBV7-2	TRBD2	TRBJ2-1	CASSSGLGYYNEQFF	TGTGCCAGCAGCTCCGGACTAGGTTACTACAATGAGCAGTTCTTC
once	TRBV11-1	NA	TRBJ2-3	CASSAWVTSTDTQYF	TGTGCCAGCAGCGCCTGGGTCACTAGCACAGATACGCAGTATTTT
NA	TRBV5-6	NA	TRBJ1-1	CASSLRTTMNTEAFF	TGTGCCAGCAGCCTTCGGACAACGATGAACACTGAAGCTTTCTTT
once	TRBV12-5	NA	TRBJ1-2	CASGPWGGGVLYGWDGYTF	TGTGCTAGTGGCCCGTGGGGTGGGGGGGTTTTATATGGCTGGGATGGCTACACCTTC
NA	TRBV4-1	NA	TRBJ2-1	CASSQPSWSGNEQFF	TGCGCCAGCAGCCAACCCTCCTGGAGTGGCAATGAGCAGTTCTTC
NA	TRBV28	TRBD1	TRBJ2-2	CASSLHRQGVNTGELFF	TGTGCCAGCAGCCTCCATAGACAGGGGGTGAACACCGGGGAGCTGTTTTTT
NA	TRBV5-1	TRBD1	TRBJ2-1	CASSFGTGGINEQFF	TGCGCCAGCAGCTTTGGGACAGGGGGGATCAATGAGCAGTTCTTC
NA	TRBV28	NA	TRBJ1-5	CASSLTVSNQPQHF	TGTGCCAGCAGTTTGACGGTTAGCAATCAGCCCCAGCATTTT
few	TRBV7-8	NA	TRBJ2-7	CASSLIRGSYEQYF	TGTGCCAGCAGCCTTATTAGAGGGAGTTACGAGCAGTACTTC
NA	TRBV19	NA	TRBJ1-1	CASSIPAANTEAFF	TGTGCCAGTAGTATTCCGGCAGCGAACACTGAAGCTTTCTTT
NA	TRBV10-3	NA	TRBJ2-5	CAIRPRLGETQYF	TGTGCCATCAGGCCCCGGCTAGGAGAGACCCAGTACTTC
NA	TRBV5-6	NA	TRBJ1-1	CASSLVSAEAFF	TGTGCCAGCAGCTTGGTCTCGGCTGAAGCTTTCTTT
NA	TRBV7-9	NA	TRBJ1-1	CASSLEYTGLKNTEAFF	TGTGCCAGCAGCTTAGAGTATACAGGACTGAAGAACACTGAAGCTTTCTTT
NA	TRBV29-1	NA	TRBJ1-1	CSVERTVMNTEAFF	TGCAGCGTTGAAAGGACAGTTATGAACACTGAAGCTTTCTTT
NA	TRBV5-1	TRBD1	TRBJ1-4	CASSVQGKNEKLFF	TGCGCCAGCAGCGTACAGGGGAAGAATGAAAAACTGTTTTTT
NA	TRBV7-6	TRBD2	TRBJ2-1	CASSLAAGGGYEQFF	TGTGCCAGCAGCTTAGCGGCGGGAGGTGGGTATGAGCAGTTCTTC
NA	TRBV9	NA	TRBJ1-2	CASSPGVRDGYTF	TGTGCCAGCAGCCCCGGGGTACGCGATGGCTACACCTTC
NA	TRBV12-3/TRBV12-4	NA	TRBJ1-2	CASSLGTGYTF	TGTGCCAGCAGTTTAGGGACCGGCTACACCTTC
NA	TRBV6-5	NA	TRBJ2-5	CASRGGGRDQETQYF	TGTGCCAGCAGGGGAGGAGGCAGGGACCAAGAGACCCAGTACTTC
NA	TRBV5-1	NA	TRBJ1-4	CASSLGQTTNEKLFF	TGCGCCAGCAGCTTGGGTCAGACAACTAATGAAAAACTGTTTTTT
NA	TRBV19	NA	TRBJ1-2	CASSSGPNYGYTF	TGTGCCAGTAGTTCCGGGCCTAACTATGGCTACACCTTC
NA	TRBV5-6	NA	TRBJ2-1	CASSLGPAEFNEQFF	TGTGCCAGCAGCTTGGGACCCGCCGAGTTTAATGAGCAGTTCTTC
NA	TRBV4-3	NA	TRBJ1-1	CASSQVGFGTEAFF	TGCGCCAGCAGCCAAGTGGGTTTCGGGACTGAAGCTTTCTTT
NA	TRBV7-2	NA	TRBJ2-2	CASSPRVITGTAGTGELFF	TGTGCCAGCAGCCCCAGGGTTATAACGGGGACAGCGGGGACCGGGGAGCTGTTTTTT
NA	TRBV7-9	TRBD1	TRBJ1-4	CASSLLGTGNEKLFF	TGTGCCAGCAGCTTACTGGGGACAGGAAATGAAAAACTGTTTTTT
NA	TRBV10-3	NA	TRBJ2-3	CAISGSQGGLTDTQYF	TGTGCCATCAGTGGATCCCAGGGGGGACTCACAGATACGCAGTATTTT
NA	TRBV7-3	NA	TRBJ2-7	CASSLNPGGGEQYF	TGTGCCAGCAGCTTAAATCCAGGGGGAGGGGAGCAGTACTTC
NA	TRBV29-1	NA	TRBJ1-2	CSVVRSGARSGYTF	TGCAGCGTTGTAAGGTCAGGGGCTAGGAGCGGCTACACCTTC
NA	TRBV5-1	NA	TRBJ2-3	CASGAGRDSTDTQYF	TGCGCCAGCGGGGCTGGGCGGGACAGCACAGATACGCAGTATTTT
NA	TRBV30	NA	TRBJ2-7	CAWTPPPSDEQYF	TGTGCCTGGACCCCCCCACCGAGCGACGAGCAGTACTTC
NA	TRBV28	TRBD1	TRBJ1-5	CASSLALGGTGSNQPQHF	TGTGCCAGCAGTTTAGCTCTAGGGGGGACAGGGAGCAATCAGCCCCAGCATTTT
NA	TRBV15	TRBD2	TRBJ2-7	CATSRDLAGVGDEQYF	TGTGCCACCAGCAGAGATCTGGCGGGAGTCGGCGACGAGCAGTACTTC
NA	TRBV7-7	NA	TRBJ2-1	CASSLGGPSNEQFF	TGTGCTAGCAGCTTAGGAGGGCCGAGTAATGAGCAGTTCTTC
NA	TRBV6-5	NA	TRBJ1-6	CASSYEGQGSPLHF	TGTGCCAGCAGTTATGAGGGTCAAGGATCACCCCTCCACTTT
NA	TRBV19	TRBD1	TRBJ1-2	CASSLPTGANYGYTF	TGTGCCAGTAGTCTCCCGACAGGGGCTAACTATGGCTACACCTTC
once	TRBV29-1	TRBD2	TRBJ2-1	CSVGSGRAEFF	TGCAGCGTTGGGAGCGGGAGGGCCGAGTTCTTC
NA	TRBV28	NA	TRBJ1-1	CASRPPLMNTEAFF	TGTGCCAGCAGACCTCCTTTAATGAACACTGAAGCTTTCTTT
NA	TRBV5-1	TRBD1	TRBJ2-7	CASSKEPGQGYEQYF	TGCGCCAGCAGCAAGGAACCCGGACAGGGGTACGAGCAGTACTTC
NA	TRBV28	NA	TRBJ2-5	CASSPRKFWSQETQYF	TGTGCCAGCAGTCCAAGGAAATTCTGGTCCCAAGAGACCCAGTACTTC
NA	TRBV7-9	TRBD1	TRBJ2-7	CASSKTGGYEQYF	TGTGCCAGCAGTAAAACAGGGGGCTACGAGCAGTACTTC
NA	TRBV19	NA	TRBJ2-5	CASKGSGRRQETQYF	TGTGCCAGTAAAGGGAGCGGGCGACGACAAGAGACCCAGTACTTC